This entry concerns a single T cell receptor (beta chain). The table lists this clone with a few counts. It has no known antigen specificity. Base qualities are not at hand, and no much larger clone is one base apart. The data stem from a study of cytomegalovirus exposure and HLA in healthy donors (TCRdb year 2017). Concerning the study at large: In an earlier analysis of under 600 of the donors, 276 Gb of sequence data and approximately 100 million unique TCR beta sequences from roughly 180 million T cells were reported. Rather than drawing on any new phenotypic data, the later analysis identified candidate immune exposures from TCR beta sequences and the way those sequences occurred across donors. To predict cytomegalovirus infection status, the study brought together high-throughput TCR immunosequencing, statistical association of individual TCRs with disease status, and machine learning. Every discovery cohort repertoire had been produced on one sequencing platform. The study used immunosequencing to profile the T cell repertoires of approximately 630 subjects and linked those repertoires to cytomegalovirus serostatus. Among the approximately 400 genotyped donors, approximately 81% belonged to the genetic ancestry cluster associated with self-reported Caucasian donors. Donor age, sex, ethnicity and CMV serostatus were compiled alongside the repertoire data. An early release that covered about 600 HLA-typed donors contained about 300 gigabases of sequencing data and approximately 85 million unique TCR sequences. Among 398 genotyped donors of the cohort, an average of 235,054 unique TCR beta nucleotide sequences were sequenced per donor, approximately 20% of them non-productive. To study patterns of TCR occurrence, a later analysis re-analyzed previously published TCR beta repertoires from under 750 donors and added high-resolution HLA genotyping. The study was designed to test whether signatures of past pathogen exposure could be identified by cataloging public T cell receptors. HLA typing included class I and class II loci at four-digit resolution. The number of typed donors differed by locus: about 629-630 for A, B, C, DRB1 and DQB1; 522 for DQA1; around 580 for DPA1; and roughly 470 for DPB1. Roughly five DR-DQ haplotypes were handled as single units for association and clustering because linkage in the cohort was strong. In addition to the first cohort of 666 subjects, a separate validation cohort of about 120 different subjects was used. An earlier analysis of more than 450 of the donors used high-throughput TCR beta sequencing to judge whether each TCR beta V gene segment behaved as functional or pseudogenic. In a later genetic analysis, genome-wide SNP genotypes for about 65% of the roughly 700 donors were used, and that subset was treated as a discovery cohort.

What the work shows at the level of the full study, not this receptor alone: Because the 87-base-pair reads could not distinguish some IMGT-functional V segments, including TRBV6-2 and TRBV6-3, those segments were excluded. In vitro tests confirmed that three of the cytomegalovirus-associated TCR beta chains recognize cytomegalovirus antigens. Because HLA typing was missing for some donors at each locus, association tests included only the typed subset. An association between a missense DCLRE1C variant and V-gene and J-gene trimming of TCR beta chains was found in a later genetic analysis and replicated in an independent cohort. In a later analysis, the rate of TCR association differed among HLA loci, with DRB1 alleles having the most associated TCRs and HLA-C alleles having the fewest. For the cohort, immune exposure information was limited to CMV serostatus. The classifier was reported to diagnose cytomegalovirus status with high specificity and sensitivity in both the original cohort and the validation cohort. Compared with equally common non-associated chains, HLA-associated TCR beta chains in a later analysis were more clonally expanded and had lower generation probabilities. The study gave a list of roughly 150 TCR beta chains associated with cytomegalovirus. Presence/absence analyses assumed roughly uniform sequencing depth across donors, an assumption that may not hold. Broadly in line with IMGT annotations, most TCR beta V segments showed up in productive rearrangements about 87% or about 30% of the time in an earlier analysis of 587 of the donors. Compared with the approximately 700-donor mean, donors in an Asian-associated ancestry cluster had fewer N-insertions in productive TCRs, according to a later genetic analysis. A further reported finding was that TCR beta sequences accurately predicted the HLA-A and HLA-B alleles for most subjects in the first cohort. Most TCR sequences were observed very rarely across donors, whereas some public TCRs were present in many individuals. According to a later analysis, parvovirus B19, influenza, CMV and Epstein-Barr virus appeared linked to several top co-occurrence clusters. A later analysis associated about 17,000 TCR beta sequences with specific HLA alleles at a false discovery rate of 0.05. In a later analysis, most CMV-associated TCR beta chains were found to appear HLA-restricted, with HLA associations seemingly driven largely by CMV exposure. The earlier analysis of 450 to 700 of the donors excluded 15 to 20 rarely observed V segments, including chromosome 9 orphons, because counts were too low. Correlated functional status among segregating V segments might be attributable to linkage disequilibrium, but an unknown experimental factor could not be ruled out. The authors suggested that the approach could potentially be extended to other disease states and immunological phenotypes. In this cohort, only TCR beta chains were sequenced, and detectable features were limited by the absence of alpha or paired-chain data. Strong co-occurrence of HLA alleles, especially DR and DQ, made assigning TCR associations to individual alleles difficult. A cluster of highly shared sequence variants was judged likely to be a technical artifact of the sequencing pipeline.

Receptor amplification or capture employed the immunoSEQ multiplex PCR assay. The multiplex PCR relied on a mix of 60 forward primers for TCR Vbeta segments and 13 reverse primers for TCR Jbeta segments. The CDR3 region of rearranged TCR beta genes was amplified from genomic DNA by a multiplex PCR assay. Amplified TCR beta libraries were sequenced as 87-base-pair reads on the Illumina HiSeq System. The published analysis was carried out like this. Across the roughly 700 repertoires, a later analysis counted about 81 million unique TCR beta chains, around 10 million of which were shared by at least two donors. A nearest-neighbor algorithm error-corrected the raw reads and collapsed the reads into unique sequences, merging closely related sequences to remove PCR and sequencing errors. To assign V, D and J gene segments, CDR3 sequences were aligned to IMGT reference sequences. Each retained sequence needed at least a six-nucleotide match to both a V gene segment and a J gene segment. Rearrangements were classified as productive when the CDR3 lacked stop codons and remained in frame with V and J, and all other rearrangements were classified as non-productive. CDR3 was defined by IMGT convention, running from the second conserved V-encoded cysteine to the conserved J-encoded phenylalanine. In an earlier analysis of roughly 580 of the donors, sequences lacking an unambiguous match to a single V gene segment were excluded. In an earlier analysis of 450 to 700 of the donors, V segments were called functional above 56.7% productive rearrangements and were called segregating when the between-donor standard deviation exceeded 5%. A statistical classification framework was developed to diagnose cytomegalovirus status using the catalog of TCR beta chain sequences. In a later analysis, TCR nucleotide sequences were compared against IMGT/GENE-DB human TR gene sequences so that V and J genes could be assigned. A later analysis assigned CDR3 sequences and most-parsimonious VDJ recombination scenarios with the TCRdist pipeline. A later analysis defined each TCR beta chain by its CDR3 amino acid sequence plus V-gene family, and excluded reads lacking a unique V-gene family. To address suspected cross-contamination and a sequencing artifact, a later analysis removed approximately 590 highly shared, low-generation-probability nucleotide sequences. A later analysis calculated a clonal expansion index for each public chain from normalized within-repertoire ranks of inferred template counts. A later analysis computed generation probabilities with a VDJ recombination model fitted to out-of-frame rearrangements, and checked the results against IGoR. A later analysis scored TCR-TCR, TCR-HLA and TCR-CMV co-occurrence with hypergeometric tests, applying a repertoire-size bias correction to TCR pairs. A later analysis estimated false discovery rates by permuting HLA or CMV assignments 20 times. In a later analysis, co-occurring TCRs were grouped using DBSCAN, with TCRdist sequence similarity added in when clustering inside HLA-allele-positive subsets. For co-occurrence clustering, repertoires with fewer than 30,000 or more than 120,000 public chains were excluded, along with roughly 5 repertoires with anomalous nucleotide sharing. As stored in TCRdb, this immuneACCESS dataset retains in-frame rearrangements with V and J assigned. A fraction of the clones does not appear; measured against another copy, unresolved V genes explain less than half of the discrepancy, and the remainder lacks a known reason. V, J and clone size are taken as reported in that table, and D and trimming were inferred from the DNA itself. The sample includes about 100,000 clones, with roughly 79% observed a single time. Clones ranked in the top ten supply approximately 4% of the sample.

In total, approximately 610 healthy bone marrow donors made up the cohort. At the time of sampling, all cohort members were nominally healthy, though unrecorded immune exposures were likely present. The donor was CMV seropositive and belonged to the group of 250 to 300 seropositive cohort members. Every donor gave a peripheral blood sample, and the peripheral blood mononuclear cells from that sample were used for TCR beta sequencing. Genomic DNA extraction from the blood cell samples was performed with the Qiagen DNeasy Blood Extraction Kit. Reading from cysteine to phenylalanine, the CDR3 counts 14 amino acids. Only CDR3 DNA remains: 42 bases, in frame from the first base. The germline V gene gives CDR1 as SGHNT and CDR2 as YENEEA. V is shortened by 3 bases, J by 1 base, and the region joining them spans 9 bases.

The source is a woman aged 70-85 years in good health and CMV-seropositive. Sequencing input: PBMCs. The chain is made from TRBV11-3 and TRBJ1-1; the D gene assignment is ambiguous. The CDR3 region reads CASSLDERNTEAFF. The sequence in DNA is TGTGCCAGCAGCTTGGATGAGCGGAACACTGAAGCTTTCTTT.